A single sample gave rise to the 26 T cell receptor beta chains below, sequenced in a study of T-cell memory formation after mild COVID-19. One entry per CDR3 protein results from TCRdb running MiXCR on the 5' RACE reads. The data show about 470,000 distinct CDR3 sequences, with 15% to 20% seen just once and approximately 13% held by the top ten. Sample: PBMCs or a T cell subset sorted from them (not recorded which). These receptors were taken from an adult woman who had mild COVID-19 (a few samples of this study predate the infection). Cell type and time point are not known.

J is TRBJ1-3 and V is TRBV5-1; D is undetermined. Germline assignment: CDR1 SGHRS and CDR2 YFSETQ. The length of the CDR3 is 14 residues. V lost 4 bases and J 0 bases, leaving 8 bases between the germline ends. The chain's CDR3 is CASSGGSSGNTIYF. CDR3 in DNA: TGCGCCAGCAGCGGCGGGAGCTCTGGAAACACCATATATTTT.

The chain combines TRBV18 with TRBJ2-6; D call uncertain. The CDR3 extends over 17 amino acids. Germline V gives CDR1 KGHSH, CDR2 LQKENI. Deletions cut 2 bases from V and 4 bases from J, with 15 bases between. CDR3 in amino acids: CASSPGDKSSGANVLTF. For the CDR3, the DNA is TGTGCCAGCTCACCAGGGGATAAATCCTCCGGGGCCAACGTCCTGACTTTC.

The chain joins TRBV30 to TRBJ2-2; possible D gene TRBD1, 5 bases. Trimming removed 8 bases from V and 0 bases from J, with 10 bases in between. Per the germline V gene, CDR1 is GTSNPN and CDR2 is SVGIG (reference sequence). CDR3 length equals 13 residues. CDR3 protein: CAGALANTGELFF. CDR3 DNA sequence: TGTGCCGGGGCACTCGCGAACACCGGGGAGCTGTTTTTT.

The J gene is TRBJ1-5, the V gene TRBV5-1; weak D call: TRBD1 (6 bases). The CDR3 contains 15 residues. Trimming left V 1 base short and J 1 base short, with 9 bases between. Looked up from germline, CDR1 is SGHRS and CDR2 is YFSETQ. CDR3 sequence: CASSLTGWSNQPQHF. For the CDR3, the DNA is TGCGCCAGCAGCTTGACAGGGTGGAGCAATCAGCCCCAGCATTTT.

V is TRBV12-3 or TRBV12-4 and J is TRBJ2-3; D might be TRBD1 (5 bases). The CDR3 has 12 residues. Trimming shortened V by 2 bases and J by 13 bases, and 13 bases separated the two germline ends. Here the CDR3 reads CASSLKGYGEYF. In nucleotides, the CDR3 is TGTGCCAGCAGTTTAAAGGGGTATGGAGAGTATTTT.

This clonotype turned up a few times. The chain is built from TRBV7-6 and TRBJ2-1; 13 bases line up with TRBD2. The CDR3 length is 15 residues. Germline CDR1 is SGHVS and CDR2 is FNYEAQ. With V trimmed by 4 bases and J by 5 bases, 2 bases remained unmatched. CDR3 DNA: TGTGCCAGCAGCTACGGACTAGCGGGGGACAATGAGCAGTTCTTC. This codes for CASSYGLAGDNEQFF.

This clonotype has ten or more counts. The CDR3 coding sequence is TGCGCCAGCAGCCCCGACACAGGCCTCTATGGCTACACCTTC. Its protein is CASSPDTGLYGYTF. This chain connects TRBV5-1 to TRBJ1-2, with D maybe TRBD1 (5 bases). Germline assignment: CDR1 SGHRS and CDR2 YFSETQ. There are 14 residues in the CDR3. V lost 4 bases, J lost 4 bases, and 14 bases lay in between.

This clonotype came up many times. The J gene is TRBJ2-2, the V gene TRBV5-4; D gene ambiguous. V was clipped by 2 bases and J by 5 bases, with 7 bases between them. This CDR3 contains 13 residues. Germline assignment: CDR1 SGHNT and CDR2 YYREEE (reference sequence). The CDR3: CASSFVGTGELFF. CDR3 in DNA: TGTGCCAGCAGCTTCGTCGGTACCGGGGAGCTGTTTTTT.

This rearrangement joins TRBV7-2 to TRBJ1-5, with a possible D match to TRBD1 (5 bases). The CDR3 covers 16 residues. Looked up from germline, CDR1 is SGHTA and CDR2 is FQGNSA. V lost 5 bases, J lost 4 bases, and 18 bases lay in between. Written as DNA, the CDR3 is TGTGCCAGCAGCCCGAGGGTGGGGCTCGGGAATCAGCCCCAGCATTTT. It encodes CASSPRVGLGNQPQHF.

The rearrangement links TRBV7-2 to TRBJ2-7; 14 nucleotides align to TRBD2. Per germline, CDR1 SGHTA and CDR2 FQGNSA. After removal of 5 bases from V and 3 bases from J, the junction contained 6 bases not matched to a gene. The CDR3 length is 16 residues. CDR3 amino acids: CASSPYGTSGGYEQYF. The DNA for the CDR3 is TGTGCCAGCAGCCCCTACGGGACTAGCGGGGGCTACGAGCAGTACTTC.

This clonotype was found a few times. The chain uses TRBV3-1 and TRBJ2-2; D unclear. CDR3 length equals 15 residues. CDR1 is LGHDT, CDR2 YNNKEL, per germline (reference sequence). Trimming shortened V by 3 bases and J by 2 bases, and 10 bases separated the two germline ends. CDR3 DNA: TGTGCCAGCAGCCAGAGGACCCTTAACACCGGGGAGCTGTTTTTT. It translates to CASSQRTLNTGELFF. Drawing the rest from reference TRBV3-1 and TRBJ2-2, the complete variable domain is DTAVSQTPKYLVTQMGNDKSIKCEQNLGHDTMYWYKQDSKKFLKIMFSYNNKELIINETVPNRFSPKSPDKAHLNLHINSLELGDSAVYFCASSQRTLNTGELFFGEGSRLTVL.

The chain recombines TRBV20-1 with TRBJ1-1; 11 positions agree with TRBD1. CDR3 length equals 14 residues. The V and J ends lost 0 bases and 4 bases, in that order; junction bases with no gene match: 1. Germline V lookup: CDR1 DFQATT, CDR2 SNEGSKA (reference sequence). CDR3 sequence (DNA): TGCAGTGCTAGAGACGGGACAGGGGGCACTGAAGCTTTCTTT. Translated: CSARDGTGGTEAFF.

This clonotype was counted many times. The chain links TRBV12-3 or TRBV12-4 to TRBJ2-6; 7 nucleotides agree with TRBD1. The length of the CDR3 is 16 residues. V was clipped by 4 bases and J by 0 bases; unmatched bases: 3. This chain's CDR3 is CASSSSGGSGANVLTF. CDR3 in DNA: TGTGCCAGCAGTTCGTCAGGGGGCTCTGGGGCCAACGTCCTGACTTTC.

The rearrangement uses TRBV12-3 or TRBV12-4 and TRBJ2-6; D may match TRBD1 or TRBD2 (5 bases each). V was trimmed by 1 base and J by 2 bases, leaving 27 bases between them. The CDR3 loop spans 22 amino acids. In DNA, the CDR3 is TGTGCCAGCAGTTTAGGAGAAGGGACGCTCGAAAGGTGGCTGGCTGGGGCCAACGTCCTGACTTTC. This codes for CASSLGEGTLERWLAGANVLTF.

The J gene is TRBJ2-1, the V gene TRBV7-3, with TRBD2 matching 10 bases. Unmatched junction bases numbered 11, after V lost 7 bases and J lost 8 bases. The CDR3 is 15 amino acids. The V gene's germline CDR1 is SGHTA and CDR2 FQGTGA. The CDR3 nucleotides are TGTGCCAGCAACCTGGGGCTAGCGGGAGTCGATGAGCAGTTCTTC. The encoded protein is CASNLGLAGVDEQFF.

This clonotype was detected once. The chain has TRBV4-1 and TRBJ1-4; D call uncertain. The CDR3 covers 15 residues. The germline gives CDR1 MGHRA, CDR2 YSYEKL. V lost 0 bases, J lost 0 bases, and 5 bases lay in between. The DNA of the CDR3 is TGCGCCAGCAGCCAAGAGGCGGCAACTAATGAAAAACTGTTTTTT. Encoded protein: CASSQEAATNEKLFF.

This clonotype was found a few times. The chain has TRBV4-3 and TRBJ2-7; 9 nucleotides agree with TRBD1. The V segment lost 3 bases and the J segment 6 bases; nucleotides outside the gene matches: 3. This CDR3 region has 13 residues. Germline V gene data show CDR1 as LGHNA and CDR2 as YSLEER. The CDR3 region is CASSHTTGGEQYF. CDR3 in DNA: TGCGCCAGCAGCCACACGACAGGGGGCGAGCAGTACTTC.

This clonotype was counted many times. This chain joins TRBV6-1 and TRBJ2-1, with D possibly TRBD2 on 5 matching bases. CDR1 MNHNS and CDR2 SASEGT come from the germline V gene. V dropped 4 bases and J dropped 8 bases, with 12 bases sitting between them. There are 13 residues in the CDR3. For the CDR3, the DNA is TGTGCCAGCAGTGGACGGTTTAGCGATGAGCAGTTCTTC. It yields the protein CASSGRFSDEQFF.

V gene TRBV7-9 combines with J gene TRBJ2-1; 8 positions match TRBD1. CDR1 SEHNR and CDR2 FQNEAQ come from the germline V gene (reference sequence). After removal of 2 bases from V and 0 bases from J, the junction contained 3 bases not matched to a gene. This CDR3 has 16 amino acids. The CDR3 DNA reads TGTGCCAGCAGCTTACGGACAGGGAGCTCCTACAATGAGCAGTTCTTC. Its protein is CASSLRTGSSYNEQFF.

The chain is built from TRBV12-3 or TRBV12-4 and TRBJ2-1, with TRBD1 as a possible D gene (6 bases). The CDR3 has 15 amino acids. Trimming left V 7 bases short and J 1 base short, with 14 bases between. The CDR3 protein is CASTTPGQSYNEQFF. Here the CDR3 DNA reads TGTGCCAGCACTACCCCCGGACAGTCCTACAATGAGCAGTTCTTC.

A note on this clonotype: One end of the junction fails to match germline, which may point to a read error. V usage is TRBV5-1 and J usage is TRBJ2-7, with D unresolved. Per the germline V gene, CDR1 is SGHRS and CDR2 is YFSETQ. The CDR3 has 15 residues. The CDR3 sequence: CASTLGSSRHNEQYF. CDR3 bases: TGCGCCAGCACCTTGGGTTCGTCAAGGCACAACGAGCAGTACTTC.

This clonotype has just a few counts. The V gene is TRBV20-1, the J gene TRBJ1-6; D unresolved. Germline CDR1 DFQATT, CDR2 SNEGSKA (reference sequence). Between the trimmed V and J ends, which lost 0 bases and 8 bases, there was a span of 14 bases. The CDR3 contains 15 residues. The CDR3 nucleotides are TGCAGTGCTAGAGATTGGACCGCTGAGTATTCACCCCTCCACTTT. This translates into CSARDWTAEYSPLHF.

The chain carries TRBV7-9 and TRBJ2-1, with 12 nucleotides matching TRBD2. Germline values: CDR1 SEHNR, CDR2 FQNEAQ (reference sequence). The CDR3 totals 16 residues. The ends lost 5 bases at V and 4 bases at J; junction bases unmatched: 6. The CDR3 is CASSPKTSGSYNEQFF. CDR3 nucleotide sequence: TGTGCCAGCAGCCCGAAGACTAGCGGGAGTTACAATGAGCAGTTCTTC.

The chain links TRBV2 to TRBJ2-1; 7 bases line up with TRBD2. The CDR3 sequence is 14 residues long. Germline V gene sequence: CDR1 SNHLY, CDR2 FYNNEI. V gave up 3 bases and J gave up 4 bases; unmatched junction bases: 3. CDR3 loop: CASSDGGLYNEQFF. The DNA for the CDR3 is TGTGCCAGCAGTGATGGGGGACTATACAATGAGCAGTTCTTC.

The chain couples TRBV6-5 to TRBJ2-3; 7 nucleotides match TRBD2. The J segment lost 0 bases and the V segment lost 7 bases, leaving 10 bases of the junction unmatched. The germline V gene has CDR1 MNHEY and CDR2 SVGAGI. This CDR3 has 16 residues. The CDR3 protein is CASNQAGISSTDTQYF. CDR3 nucleotides: TGTGCCAGCAACCAAGCGGGGATTTCTAGCACAGATACGCAGTATTTT.

This clonotype was observed many times. The gene calls are TRBV6-1 and TRBJ2-2; D is possibly TRBD2 (6 bases). The CDR3 is made up of 18 amino acids. The V gene's germline CDR1 is MNHNS and CDR2 SASEGT. V was pared by 5 bases and J by 5 bases, with 24 bases between. CDR3 amino acids: CASSSPVSYTGDTGELFF. The CDR3 nucleotides are TGTGCCAGCAGTTCACCCGTTTCTTACACGGGGGATACCGGGGAGCTGTTTTTT.